Listed below are T cell receptor beta chains from one sample, sequenced in a study of blood T cell repertoires in COVID-19. The repertoire was sequenced with immunoSEQ multiplex PCR; TCRdb's copy has only in-frame clones and lacks some. The sample has 250,000 to 350,000 clones; approximately 90% are singletons. The sequencing input was peripheral blood. Source of these receptors: a woman aged 45-65 years with COVID-19, enrolled during active disease. The CDR3 runs from the conserved cysteine through the conserved F or W. Fields, in order: J gene, D gene, V gene, CDR3 DNA, CDR3 protein. D genes are given only for firm matches.

TRBJ2-1,NA,TRBV27,TGTGCCAGCAGCCTTAGTGCCTACAATGAGCAGTTCTTC,CASSLSAYNEQFF
TRBJ1-4,TRBD1,TRBV2,TGTGCCAGCAGTGCAACAGGGGGCAAAAGTGAAAAACTGTTTTTT,CASSATGGKSEKLFF
TRBJ1-5,TRBD1,TRBV28,TGTGCCAGCAGTTTCATCCAATCACAGGGGGGCAATCAGCCCCAGCATTTT,CASSFIQSQGGNQPQHF
TRBJ2-1,TRBD1,TRBV11-3,TGTGCCAGCAGCTTAGGTTTCGACAGGGCCAATGAGCAGTTCTTC,CASSLGFDRANEQFF
TRBJ2-3,NA,TRBV23-1,TGCGCCAGCAGTCAACCCTCCCCCCGGTGGCAGGCCACAGATACGCAGTATTTT,CASSQPSPRWQATDTQYF
TRBJ2-7,NA,TRBV13,TGTGCCAGCAGCTTACGGGGGAAGGCCTACGAGCAGTACTTC,CASSLRGKAYEQYF
TRBJ1-5,TRBD1,TRBV4-3,TGCGCCAGCAGCCAAGGCTTTATAGGGACAGGGTTGATTTTCAGCAATCAGCCCCAGCATTTT,CASSQGFIGTGLIFSNQPQHF
TRBJ1-2,TRBD1,TRBV29-1,TGCAGCGTTTGGATCGGGACAGCTAACTATGGCTACACCTTC,CSVWIGTANYGYTF
TRBJ1-1,TRBD1,TRBV5-4,TGTGCCAGCAGCTCGGCAGGGGGCCCCAACACTGAAGCTTTCTTT,CASSSAGGPNTEAFF
TRBJ2-5,TRBD2,TRBV2,TGTGCCAGTTCGACTAGCGGCCAAGAGACCCAGTACTTC,CASSTSGQETQYF
TRBJ2-7,NA,TRBV7-2,TGTGCCAGCAGCTTAGGCGCCCCCTACGAGCAGTACTTC,CASSLGAPYEQYF
TRBJ2-1,TRBD2,TRBV5-1,TGCGCCAGCAGCCTGACTAGCGGGGTGGAGGGTGAGCAGTTCTTC,CASSLTSGVEGEQFF
TRBJ2-1,TRBD2,TRBV11-3,TGTGCCAGCAGCTTAGGGTCTAGCGGGAGGAATGAGCAGTTCTTC,CASSLGSSGRNEQFF